These 18 T cell receptor beta chains came from one sample sequenced in a study of blood T cell repertoires in COVID-19. Sequenced by immunoSEQ multiplex PCR; TCRdb stores in-frame clones only, minus some. The sample gives around 310,000 clones, approximately 89% of which show up once; about 12% is in the top ten. Sample: peripheral blood. Receptors were obtained from a woman between 55 and 75 years old with acute or convalescent COVID-19.

The chain combines TRBV28 with TRBJ2-3; D is ambiguous. The germline gives CDR1 MDHEN, CDR2 SYDVKM. The CDR3 extends over 13 amino acids. The V end was cut by 3 bases, the J end by 6 bases, with 10 bases between. The CDR3 bases are TGTGCCAGCAGTTTTCGAGGTCTGGATACGCAGTATTTT. It is translated as CASSFRGLDTQYF.

The genes are TRBV3-1 (or the pseudogene TRBV3-2) and TRBJ1-3, with no clear D. The CDR3 length is 17 residues. Trimming shortened V by 3 bases and J by 0 bases, and 15 bases separated the two germline ends. Per germline, CDR1 LGHDT and CDR2 YNNKEL (reference sequence). CDR3 bases: TGTGCCAGCAGCCACATGTCCCCGAGGGACTCTGGAAACACCATATATTTT. Translated: CASSHMSPRDSGNTIYF.

As for this clone: The same CDR3 is also encoded by other DNA sequences in this sample. V is TRBV3-1 (or the pseudogene TRBV3-2) and J is TRBJ1-2, with 7 bases that match TRBD1. This CDR3 is built from 13 residues. V was pared by 0 bases and J by 5 bases, with 0 bases of the junction left unmatched. CDR1 and CDR2 from the germline V gene are LGHDT and YNNKEL (reference sequence). CDR3 protein: CASSQETGYGYTF. CDR3 DNA: TGTGCCAGCAGCCAAGAGACAGGGTATGGCTACACCTTC.

The rearrangement uses TRBV6-2 or TRBV6-3 and TRBJ1-5; weak D call: TRBD1 (6 bases). CDR3 length: 14 amino acids. CDR1 is MNHEY, CDR2 SVGEGT, per germline. V was cut by 6 bases and J by 7 bases, with 16 bases left in between. The CDR3 nucleotides are TGTGCCAGCAGCCGAACAGGGTTGAGGCAGCCCCAGCATTTT. This translates into CASSRTGLRQPQHF.

The chain joins TRBV27 to TRBJ1-1; 7 bases map to TRBD1. Looked up from germline, CDR1 is MNHEY and CDR2 is SMNVEV (reference sequence). Trimming cost V 6 bases and J 5 bases; bases outside gene matches: 6. The CDR3 covers 13 residues. The CDR3 region is CASRTTGLTEAFF. CDR3 sequence (DNA): TGTGCCAGCAGAACGACAGGGCTGACTGAAGCTTTCTTT.

This clone showed up just a few times. The V gene is TRBV18, the J gene TRBJ2-5, with a weak D call TRBD1 (5 bases). The CDR3 runs 14 residues. Trimming pared 3 bases from V and 2 bases from J, leaving 10 bases between. Germline lookup yields CDR1 KGHSH and CDR2 LQKENI. Here the CDR3 reads CASSPTAGQETQYF. CDR3 DNA sequence: TGTGCCAGCTCACCGACGGCAGGGCAAGAGACCCAGTACTTC.

The chain has TRBV19 and TRBJ2-7; TRBD1 matches at 7 bases. Germline V CDR1 and CDR2: LNHDA, SQIVND (reference sequence). The CDR3 covers 15 residues. Losses at the gene ends were 5 bases for V and 0 bases for J; bases not matched to a gene: 7. CDR3 residues: CASSPEGQLSYEQYF. CDR3 bases: TGTGCCAGTAGTCCCGAGGGACAGCTCTCCTACGAGCAGTACTTC.

The chain carries TRBV6-1 and TRBJ2-5; a possible D gene is TRBD1 (6 bases). The CDR3 spans 14 residues. Trimming removed 2 bases from V and 5 bases from J, with 12 bases in between. Germline V gene lookup returns CDR1 MNHNS and CDR2 SASEGT. CDR3 in DNA: TGTGCCAGCAGTGAATTGGGGGCTCGGGAGACCCAGTACTTC. Encoded protein: CASSELGARETQYF.

This sequence joins TRBV28 and TRBJ1-4, with 7 nucleotides matching TRBD1. Germline CDR1 reads MDHEN; CDR2 reads SYDVKM. Trimming cost V 5 bases and J 7 bases; bases outside gene matches: 7. This CDR3 is 14 amino acids long. The CDR3: CASSPYRGGEKLFF. DNA of the CDR3: TGTGCCAGCAGTCCCTACAGGGGCGGTGAAAAACTGTTTTTT.

The sample holds a few counts of this clone. The chain links TRBV18 to TRBJ1-1; weak D call: TRBD1 (5 bases). The ends were cut back, 3 bases at V and 11 bases at J, with 16 bases in the middle. CDR3 size: 13 residues. Germline CDR1 is KGHSH and CDR2 is LQKENI. CDR3 loop: CASSPDSRREAFF. CDR3 nucleotide sequence: TGTGCCAGCTCACCCGACAGTAGAAGAGAGGCTTTCTTT.

This chain connects TRBV6-4 to TRBJ1-6; D uncertain. Between the trimmed V and J ends, which lost 3 bases and 9 bases, there was a span of 18 bases. The CDR3 covers 16 residues. Germline values: CDR1 MRHNA, CDR2 SNTAGT. The CDR3 DNA follows: TGTGCCAGCAGTGAGGTGGCGGGCAAGAAAGGTTCACCCCTCCACTTT. Protein: CASSEVAGKKGSPLHF.

The chain links TRBV5-1 to TRBJ2-1; 7 bases match TRBD2. This CDR3 contains 17 residues. J gave up 8 bases and V 0 bases, and 14 bases lay outside the gene matches. Per the germline V gene, CDR1 is SGHRS and CDR2 is YFSETQ. The CDR3, as DNA: TGCGCCAGCAGCTTGGAACCTAGCGGCCGAATCAGGGATGAGCAGTTCTTC. This codes for CASSLEPSGRIRDEQFF. The entire variable domain, with the rest obtained from reference TRBV5-1 and TRBJ2-1, is as follows: KAGVTQTPRYLIKTRGQQVTLSCSPISGHRSVSWYQQTPGQGLQFLFEYFSETQRNKGNFPGRFSGRQFSNSRSEMNVSTLELGDSALYLCASSLEPSGRIRDEQFFGPGTRLTVL.

The chain carries TRBV5-1 and TRBJ2-7; tentatively, D is TRBD2 (6 bases). Trimming took off 2 bases at V and 6 bases at J, with 15 bases between the two ends. This CDR3 has 14 residues. Germline CDR1 reads SGHRS; CDR2 reads YFSETQ. The CDR3 sequence is CASSLLEGLGEQYF. Here the CDR3 DNA reads TGCGCCAGCAGCTTATTGGAGGGATTGGGCGAGCAGTACTTC.

This clone appeared once. J is TRBJ2-7 and V is TRBV18; no reliable D call. The CDR3 sequence is 15 residues long. The ends were cut back, 3 bases at V and 3 bases at J, with 15 bases in the middle. CDR1 KGHSH and CDR2 LQKENI come from the germline V gene. CDR3 nucleotide sequence: TGTGCCAGCTCACCTCGAGCAGGCCCTGACTACGAGCAGTACTTC. Its protein product is CASSPRAGPDYEQYF.

V and J are TRBV6-2 or TRBV6-3 and TRBJ1-1; TRBD1 aligns across 7 bases. The V and J ends lost 5 bases and 6 bases, in that order; junction bases with no gene match: 6. The CDR3 has 13 amino acids. Germline assignment: CDR1 MNHEY and CDR2 SVGEGT. The CDR3 nucleotides read TGTGCCAGCAGTACAACAGGGGTCGCTGAAGCTTTCTTT. Amino acids: CASSTTGVAEAFF.

This chain links TRBV29-1 with TRBJ2-1; TRBD2 aligns across 12 bases. Germline CDR1 SQVTM, CDR2 ANQGSEA. The CDR3 is made up of 15 amino acids. Trimming cost V 4 bases and J 2 bases; bases outside gene matches: 3. This CDR3 is CSVGASGRAYNEQFF. CDR3 DNA: TGCAGCGTTGGGGCTAGCGGGAGGGCCTACAATGAGCAGTTCTTC.

The V and J genes are TRBV6-5 and TRBJ2-3; D is perhaps TRBD2 (6 bases). The CDR3 loop spans 14 amino acids. Trimming stripped 2 bases from V and 8 bases from J, with 14 bases between. Germline V gene lookup returns CDR1 MNHEY and CDR2 SVGAGI. The CDR3 DNA reads as TGTGCCAGCAGTTACGGGGCGGGGTTTGGTACGCAGTATTTT. Encoded protein: CASSYGAGFGTQYF.

CDR3 loop: CATSGDRVAGNTIYF. CDR3 sequence (DNA): TGTGCCACCAGCGGGGACAGGGTCGCTGGAAACACCATATATTTT. The rearrangement joins TRBV15 to TRBJ1-3, with 9 nucleotides matching TRBD1. The CDR3 is made up of 15 amino acids. The V segment lost 5 bases and the J segment 2 bases; nucleotides outside the gene matches: 4. Germline V lookup: CDR1 LNHNV, CDR2 YYDKDF (reference sequence).